One and the same sample provided the 10 T cell receptor beta chains below, sequenced in a study of blood T cells in healthy people across ages. Then a second PCR, running roughly 7 to 11 cycles, was carried out with a sample-barcoded 5' primer and a J-beta primer mix. TCRdb reanalysed the 5' RACE reads using MiXCR and keeps one entry per CDR3 protein. The sample lists approximately 1,700,000 distinct CDR3 sequences, around 40% occurring once. The sample consisted of blood. The receptors here all came from a human donor in good health.

This clonotype has only a few counts. The chain couples TRBV10-3 to TRBJ2-5; possible D gene TRBD1, 5 bases. The CDR3 has 14 residues. Germline V CDR1 and CDR2: ENHRY, SYGVKD. Trimming pared 5 bases from V and 3 bases from J, leaving 13 bases between. The CDR3: CAISPDPREETQYF. DNA of the CDR3: TGTGCCATCAGTCCCGACCCCAGGGAAGAGACCCAGTACTTC.

V is TRBV18 and J is TRBJ2-3; 8 bases line up with TRBD2. The germline CDR1 and CDR2 sequences are KGHSH and LQKENI. The ends lost 3 bases at V and 2 bases at J; junction bases unmatched: 4. The CDR3 has 15 amino acids. The CDR3 sequence is CASSPSAGATDTQYF. The CDR3 DNA follows: TGTGCCAGCTCACCCTCAGCGGGGGCCACAGATACGCAGTATTTT.

This chain uses TRBV30 with TRBJ2-3, with TRBD2 matching 14 bases. CDR1 and CDR2 (germline): GTSNPN, SVGIG (reference sequence). This CDR3 is 16 amino acids long. J lost 8 bases, V lost 2 bases, and 9 bases had no gene match. The DNA of the CDR3 is TGTGCCTGGAGTTTCCCGACTAGCGGGGGGGCCAGTACGCAGTATTTT. Translating gives CAWSFPTSGGASTQYF.

The gene calls are TRBV7-8 and TRBJ1-6; perhaps TRBD1 as D (5 bases). The germline V gene encodes CDR1 SGHVS and CDR2 FQNEAQ. V was cut by 3 bases and J by 10 bases, with 22 bases left in between. This CDR3 is built from 17 residues. The chain's CDR3 is CASSLISGNGAESPLHF. DNA of the CDR3: TGTGCCAGCAGCTTGATATCAGGGAATGGCGCGGAATCACCCCTCCACTTT.

As to this clonotype: The junction departs from the called germline gene at one end, perhaps through a read error. The chain combines TRBV20-1 with TRBJ2-3; 8 nucleotides agree with TRBD2. Germline V CDR1 and CDR2: DFQATT, SNEGSKA (reference sequence). The CDR3 is 16 amino acids. CDR3 loop: CSAPRGLVGPSDTQYF. CDR3 bases: TGCAGTGCTCCCAGGGGACTAGTGGGGCCCTCAGATACACAGTATTTT.

This clonotype was seen a handful of times. The chain combines TRBV2 with TRBJ2-7, with unresolved D. The CDR3 contains 15 residues. Germline CDR1 is SNHLY and CDR2 is FYNNEI. With 2 bases removed from V and 3 bases from J, the gap between germline ends came to 14 bases. CDR3 DNA: TGTGCCAGCAGTGAATCGGTCGGGCAGTACTACGAGCAGTACTTC. This translates into CASSESVGQYYEQYF.

This clonotype was seen more than once but under ten times. The V and J genes are TRBV11-3 and TRBJ2-5; 7 positions agree with TRBD1. The V and J ends lost 5 bases and 3 bases, in that order; junction bases with no gene match: 6. Germline CDR1 is SGHNT and CDR2 is YENEEA. The CDR3 runs 14 residues. The chain's CDR3 is CASSATGIEETQYF. The CDR3 coding sequence is TGTGCCAGCAGCGCGACAGGGATAGAAGAGACCCAGTACTTC.

The CDR3 spells CASSWGGARYPYGYTF. CDR3 DNA: TGTGCCAGCAGCTGGGGTGGGGCTCGCTACCCTTATGGCTACACCTTC. The chain has TRBV7-3 and TRBJ1-2; a weak D match, TRBD1 (5 bases). There are 16 residues in the CDR3. The V gene lost 4 bases and the J gene lost 5 bases, with 20 bases spanning the gap. CDR1 is SGHTA and CDR2 is FQGTGA in the germline V gene.

The chain links TRBV4-1 to TRBJ2-1; D might be TRBD2 (5 bases). CDR3 length equals 15 residues. Germline CDR1 MGHRA, CDR2 YSYEKL. V dropped 1 base and J dropped 1 base, with 8 bases sitting between them. The CDR3 DNA reads TGCGCCAGCAGCCAAGTCCAGCGGTCCTACAATGAGCAGTTCTTC. This sequence encodes CASSQVQRSYNEQFF.

This clonotype was seen at least ten times. CDR3 sequence: CATSRDRLNIQYF. DNA for the CDR3: TGTGCCACCAGCCGGGACAGGTTAAACATTCAGTACTTC. The genes are TRBV15 and TRBJ2-4; 8 bases are shared with TRBD1. The germline CDR1 and CDR2 sequences are LNHNV and YYDKDF (reference sequence). V was clipped by 5 bases and J by 6 bases; unmatched bases: 3. CDR3 size: 13 residues. The full variable domain, its missing parts supplied by reference TRBV15 and TRBJ2-4, is DAMVIQNPRYQVTQFGKPVTLSCSQTLNHNVMYWYQQKSSQAPKLLFHYYDKDFNNEADTPDNFQSRRPNTSFCFLDIRSPGLGDTAMYLCATSRDRLNIQYFGAGTRLSVL.